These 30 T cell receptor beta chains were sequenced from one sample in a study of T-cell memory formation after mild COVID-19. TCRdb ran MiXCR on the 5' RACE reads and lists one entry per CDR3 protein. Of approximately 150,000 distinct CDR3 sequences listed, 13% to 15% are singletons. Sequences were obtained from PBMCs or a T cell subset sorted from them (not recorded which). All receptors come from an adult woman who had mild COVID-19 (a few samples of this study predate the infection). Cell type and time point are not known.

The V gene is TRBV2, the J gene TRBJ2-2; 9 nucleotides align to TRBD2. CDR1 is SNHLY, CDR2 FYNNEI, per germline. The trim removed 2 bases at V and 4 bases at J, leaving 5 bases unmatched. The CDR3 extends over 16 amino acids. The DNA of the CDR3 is TGTGCCAGCAGTGAACAGCGGGGGGCGGGCACCGGGGAGCTGTTTTTT. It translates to CASSEQRGAGTGELFF.

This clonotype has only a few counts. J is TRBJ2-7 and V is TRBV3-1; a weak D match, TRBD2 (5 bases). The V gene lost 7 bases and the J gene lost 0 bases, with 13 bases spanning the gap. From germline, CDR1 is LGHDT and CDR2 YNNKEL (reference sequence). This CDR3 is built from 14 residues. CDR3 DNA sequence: TGTGCCAGCACCCTCTCTGGGAGCTCCTACGAGCAGTACTTC. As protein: CASTLSGSSYEQYF.

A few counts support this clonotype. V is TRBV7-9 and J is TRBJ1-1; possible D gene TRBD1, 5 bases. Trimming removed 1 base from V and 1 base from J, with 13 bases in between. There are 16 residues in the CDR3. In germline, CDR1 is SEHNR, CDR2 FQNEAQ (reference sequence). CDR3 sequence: CASSLGRGGGNTEAFF. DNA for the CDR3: TGTGCCAGCAGCTTAGGGAGGGGCGGGGGGAACACTGAAGCTTTCTTT. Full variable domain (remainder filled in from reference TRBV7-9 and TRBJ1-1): DTGVSQNPRHKITKRGQNVTFRCDPISEHNRLYWYRQTLGQGPEFLTYFQNEAQLEKSRLLSDRFSAERPKGSFSTLEIQRTEQGDSAMYLCASSLGRGGGNTEAFFGQGTRLTVV.

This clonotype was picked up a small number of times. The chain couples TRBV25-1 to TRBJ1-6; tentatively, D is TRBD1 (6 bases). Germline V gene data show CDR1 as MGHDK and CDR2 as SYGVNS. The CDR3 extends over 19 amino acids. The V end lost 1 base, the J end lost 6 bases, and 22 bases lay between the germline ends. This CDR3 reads CASSELGRGRIGGNSPLHF. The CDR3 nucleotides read TGTGCCAGCAGTGAATTGGGCAGGGGCCGTATTGGCGGTAATTCACCCCTCCACTTT.

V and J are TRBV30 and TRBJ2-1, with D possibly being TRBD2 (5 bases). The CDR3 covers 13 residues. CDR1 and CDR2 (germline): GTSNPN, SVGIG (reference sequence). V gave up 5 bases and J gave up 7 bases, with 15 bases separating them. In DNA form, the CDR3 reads TGTGCCTGGGGGCGTGGTACGGGGAATGAGCAGTTCTTC. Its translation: CAWGRGTGNEQFF.

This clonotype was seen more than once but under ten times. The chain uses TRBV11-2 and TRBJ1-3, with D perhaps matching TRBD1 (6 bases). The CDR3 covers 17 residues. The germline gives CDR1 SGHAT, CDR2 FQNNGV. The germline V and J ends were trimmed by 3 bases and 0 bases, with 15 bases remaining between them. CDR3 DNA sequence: TGTGCCAGCAGCTTCGGAGGGGGGTACGGCTCTGGAAACACCATATATTTT. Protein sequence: CASSFGGGYGSGNTIYF. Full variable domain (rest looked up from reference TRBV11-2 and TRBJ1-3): EAGVAQSPRYKIIEKRQSVAFWCNPISGHATLYWYQQILGQGPKLLIQFQNNGVVDDSQLPKDRFSAERLKGVDSTLKIQPAKLEDSAVYLCASSFGGGYGSGNTIYFGEGSWLTVV.

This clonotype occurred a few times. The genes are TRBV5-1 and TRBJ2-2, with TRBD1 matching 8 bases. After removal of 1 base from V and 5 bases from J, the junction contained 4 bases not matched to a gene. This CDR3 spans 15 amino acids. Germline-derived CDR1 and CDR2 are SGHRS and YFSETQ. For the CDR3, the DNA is TGCGCCAGCAGCTTGTCAGGGGGCTGGACCGGGGAGCTGTTTTTT. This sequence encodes CASSLSGGWTGELFF.

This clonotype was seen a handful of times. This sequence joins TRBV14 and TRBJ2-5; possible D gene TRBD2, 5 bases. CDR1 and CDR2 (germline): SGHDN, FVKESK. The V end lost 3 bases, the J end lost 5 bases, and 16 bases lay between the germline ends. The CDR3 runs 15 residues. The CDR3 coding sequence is TGTGCCAGCAGCCAGGCTCGGTTTGGGAGCGAGACCCAGTACTTC. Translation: CASSQARFGSETQYF.

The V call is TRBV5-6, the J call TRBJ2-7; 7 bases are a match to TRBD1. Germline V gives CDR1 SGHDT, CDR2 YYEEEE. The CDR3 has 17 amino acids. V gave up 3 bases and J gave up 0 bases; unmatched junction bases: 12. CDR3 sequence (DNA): TGTGCCAGCAGCTCCGACATCCGGACAGGCATCTCCTACGAGCAGTACTTC. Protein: CASSSDIRTGISYEQYF.

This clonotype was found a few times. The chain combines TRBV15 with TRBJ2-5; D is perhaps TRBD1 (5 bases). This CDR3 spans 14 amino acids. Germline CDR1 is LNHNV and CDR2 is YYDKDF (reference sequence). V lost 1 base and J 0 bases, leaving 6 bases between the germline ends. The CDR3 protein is CATSRGQYQETQYF. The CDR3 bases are TGTGCCACCAGCAGAGGACAGTACCAAGAGACCCAGTACTTC.

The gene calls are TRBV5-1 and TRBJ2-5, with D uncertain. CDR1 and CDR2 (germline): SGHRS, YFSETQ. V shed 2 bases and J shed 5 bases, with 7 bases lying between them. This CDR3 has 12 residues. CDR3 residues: CASSLEAETQYF. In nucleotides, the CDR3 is TGCGCCAGCAGCTTAGAGGCGGAGACCCAGTACTTC.

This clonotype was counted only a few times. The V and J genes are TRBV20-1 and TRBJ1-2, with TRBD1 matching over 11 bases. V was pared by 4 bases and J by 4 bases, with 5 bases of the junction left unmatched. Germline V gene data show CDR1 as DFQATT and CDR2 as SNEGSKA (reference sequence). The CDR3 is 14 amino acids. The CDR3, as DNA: TGCAGTGCTATCGGGACAGGGGGGAGCTATGGCTACACCTTC. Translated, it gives CSAIGTGGSYGYTF.

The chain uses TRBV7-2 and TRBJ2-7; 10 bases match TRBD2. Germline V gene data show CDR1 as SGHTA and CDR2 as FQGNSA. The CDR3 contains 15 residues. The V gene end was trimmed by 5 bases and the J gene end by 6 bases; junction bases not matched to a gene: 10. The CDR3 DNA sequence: TGTGCCAGCAGCGCACCCCGTTGGACTAGCGGCGAGCAGTACTTC. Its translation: CASSAPRWTSGEQYF.

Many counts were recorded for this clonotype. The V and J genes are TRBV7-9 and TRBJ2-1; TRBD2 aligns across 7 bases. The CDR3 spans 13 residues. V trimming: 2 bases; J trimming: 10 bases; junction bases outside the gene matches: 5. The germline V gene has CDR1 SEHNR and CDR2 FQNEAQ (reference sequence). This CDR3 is CASSLSGAGEQFF. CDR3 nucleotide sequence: TGTGCCAGCAGCTTATCTGGAGCGGGGGAGCAGTTCTTC.

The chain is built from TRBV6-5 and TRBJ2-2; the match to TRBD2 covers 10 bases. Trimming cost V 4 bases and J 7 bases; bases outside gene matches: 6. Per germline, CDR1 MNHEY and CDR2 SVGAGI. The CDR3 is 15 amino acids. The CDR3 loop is CASSSAGGLSGELFF. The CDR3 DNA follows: TGTGCCAGCAGTTCAGCGGGGGGGCTCAGCGGGGAGCTGTTTTTT.

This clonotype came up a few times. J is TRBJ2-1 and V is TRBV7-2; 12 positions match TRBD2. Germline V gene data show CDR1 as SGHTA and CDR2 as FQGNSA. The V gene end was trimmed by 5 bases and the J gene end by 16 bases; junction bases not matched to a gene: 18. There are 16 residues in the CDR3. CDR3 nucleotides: TGTGCCAGCAGCCCGACTAGCGGGAGAGGATACAATGAGCGTTTCTTC. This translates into CASSPTSGRGYNERFF.

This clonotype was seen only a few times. CDR3 DNA sequence: TGCAGTGGAAGTGGTCAGGGGGGTCGACCCCAGCATTTT. Protein: CSGSGQGGRPQHF. The chain links TRBV20-1 to TRBJ1-5, with 7 bases that match TRBD1. V trimming: 7 bases; J trimming: 10 bases; junction bases outside the gene matches: 13. Germline CDR1 DFQATT, CDR2 SNEGSKA (reference sequence). This CDR3 comprises 13 residues.

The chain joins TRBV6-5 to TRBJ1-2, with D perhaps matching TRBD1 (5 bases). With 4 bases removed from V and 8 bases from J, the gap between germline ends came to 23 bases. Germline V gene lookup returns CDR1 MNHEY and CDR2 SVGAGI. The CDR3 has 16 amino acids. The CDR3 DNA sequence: TGTGCCAGCAGTTCCCCGAAACTTGACAGCTCTAGGGGCTACACCTTC. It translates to CASSSPKLDSSRGYTF.

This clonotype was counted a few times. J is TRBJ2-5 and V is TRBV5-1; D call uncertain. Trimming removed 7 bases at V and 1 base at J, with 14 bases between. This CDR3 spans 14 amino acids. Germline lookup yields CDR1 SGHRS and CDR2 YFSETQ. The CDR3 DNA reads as TGCGCCAGCGGGCTCGGGCGATCCCAAGAGACCCAGTACTTC. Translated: CASGLGRSQETQYF.

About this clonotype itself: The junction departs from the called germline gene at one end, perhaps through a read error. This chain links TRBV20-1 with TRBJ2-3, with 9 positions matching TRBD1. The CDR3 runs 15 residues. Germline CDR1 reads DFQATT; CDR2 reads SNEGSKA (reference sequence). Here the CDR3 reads CSARGTGRDTDTQYF. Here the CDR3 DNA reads TGCAGTGCAAGAGGGACAGGGAGGGACACAGATACGCAGTATTTT.

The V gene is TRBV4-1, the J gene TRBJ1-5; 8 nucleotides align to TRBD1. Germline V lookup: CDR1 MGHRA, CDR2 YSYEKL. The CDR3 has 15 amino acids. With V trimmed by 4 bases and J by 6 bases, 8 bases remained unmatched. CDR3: CASSRTGGVGQPQHF. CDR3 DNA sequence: TGCGCCAGCAGCCGAACAGGGGGTGTGGGTCAGCCCCAGCATTTT.

CDR3 sequence (DNA): TGTGCCAGCACCAAAACGGGGACTGGAAACACCATATATTTT. Residues: CASTKTGTGNTIYF. The chain links TRBV12-3 or TRBV12-4 to TRBJ1-3; D gene uncertain. This CDR3 has 14 residues. With 7 bases removed from V and 2 bases from J, the gap between germline ends came to 12 bases.

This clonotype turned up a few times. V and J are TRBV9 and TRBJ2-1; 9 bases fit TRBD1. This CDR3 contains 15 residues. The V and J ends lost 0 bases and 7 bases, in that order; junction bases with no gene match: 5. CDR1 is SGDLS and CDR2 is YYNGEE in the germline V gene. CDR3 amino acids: CASSVGTGVGNEQFF. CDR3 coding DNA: TGTGCCAGCAGCGTAGGGACAGGGGTAGGGAATGAGCAGTTCTTC.

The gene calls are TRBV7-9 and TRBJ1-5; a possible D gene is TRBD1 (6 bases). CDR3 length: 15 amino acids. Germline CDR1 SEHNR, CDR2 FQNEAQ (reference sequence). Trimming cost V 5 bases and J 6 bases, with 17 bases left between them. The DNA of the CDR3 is TGTGCCAGCAGCCATATACAGGGTCCCGGTCAGCCCCAGCATTTT. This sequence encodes CASSHIQGPGQPQHF.

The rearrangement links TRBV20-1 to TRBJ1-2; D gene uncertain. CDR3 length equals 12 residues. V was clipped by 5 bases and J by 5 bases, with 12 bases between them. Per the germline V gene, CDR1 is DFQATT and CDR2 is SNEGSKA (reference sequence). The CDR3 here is CSAPPGNYGYTF. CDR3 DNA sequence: TGCAGTGCTCCACCAGGAAATTATGGCTACACCTTC.

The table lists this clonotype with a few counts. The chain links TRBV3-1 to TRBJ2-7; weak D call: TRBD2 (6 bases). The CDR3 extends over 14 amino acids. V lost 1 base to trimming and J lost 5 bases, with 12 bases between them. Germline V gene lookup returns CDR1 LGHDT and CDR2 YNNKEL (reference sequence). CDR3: CASSQGLVIHEQYF. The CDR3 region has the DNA TGTGCCAGCAGCCAAGGACTAGTGATCCACGAGCAGTACTTC.

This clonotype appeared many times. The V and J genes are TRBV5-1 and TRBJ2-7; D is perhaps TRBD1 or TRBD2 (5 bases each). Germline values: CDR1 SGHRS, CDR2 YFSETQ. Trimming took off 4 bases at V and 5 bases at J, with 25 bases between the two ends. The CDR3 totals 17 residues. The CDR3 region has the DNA TGCGCCAGCAGCCTGACCACTAGAGGCCTCAGGGTTGACGAGCAGTACTTC. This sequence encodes CASSLTTRGLRVDEQYF.

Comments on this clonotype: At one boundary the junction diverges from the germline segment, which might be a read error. CDR3: CASSIAGVTYEQYF. The CDR3 nucleotides read TGTGCCAGCAGTATAGCGGGGGTGACCTACGAGCAGTACTTC. The chain couples TRBV12-3 or TRBV12-4 to TRBJ2-7, with 9 bases identical to TRBD2. The CDR3 has 14 amino acids.

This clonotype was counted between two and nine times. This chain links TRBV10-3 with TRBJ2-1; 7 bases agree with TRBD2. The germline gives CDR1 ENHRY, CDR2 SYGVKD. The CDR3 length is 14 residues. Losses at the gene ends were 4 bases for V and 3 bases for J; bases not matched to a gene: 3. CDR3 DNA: TGTGCCATCAGTGGGGGGACTATCTACAATGAGCAGTTCTTC. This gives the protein CAISGGTIYNEQFF.

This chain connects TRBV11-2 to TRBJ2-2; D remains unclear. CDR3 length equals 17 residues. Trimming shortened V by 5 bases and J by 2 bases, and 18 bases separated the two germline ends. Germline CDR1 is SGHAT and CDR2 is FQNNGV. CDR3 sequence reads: CASSPAPNSVNTGELFF. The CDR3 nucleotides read TGTGCCAGCAGCCCCGCCCCTAATTCGGTCAACACCGGGGAGCTGTTTTTT.